The clone carrying this T cell receptor beta chain was counted between two and nine times. Assay used: immunoSEQ multiplex PCR; TCRdb lists only in-frame clones, some missing. Of about 110,000 clones in the sample, around 93% are singletons; the top ten hold roughly 7%. The sample originates from a study of T cell responses to AZD1222 COVID-19 vaccine. The germline V gene has CDR1 SGHKS and CDR2 YYEKEE (reference sequence). The V end lost 5 bases, the J end lost 2 bases, and 15 bases lay between the germline ends. CDR3 length: 15 residues. The chain uses TRBV5-5 and TRBJ2-3, with D maybe TRBD2 (5 bases). The TCR comes from an adult in good health. The sample was peripheral blood, taken on day 0 of AZD1222 vaccination. CDR3 in DNA: TGTGCCAGCAGATCCGTCGGACTGCACACAGATACGCAGTATTTT. Its translation: CASRSVGLHTDTQYF.